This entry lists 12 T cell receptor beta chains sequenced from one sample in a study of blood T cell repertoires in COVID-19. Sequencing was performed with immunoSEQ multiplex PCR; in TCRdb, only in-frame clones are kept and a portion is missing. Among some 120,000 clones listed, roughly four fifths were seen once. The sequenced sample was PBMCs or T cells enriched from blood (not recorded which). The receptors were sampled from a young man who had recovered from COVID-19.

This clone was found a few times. CDR3 protein: CASSLLSVNGGTEAFF. The CDR3 region has the DNA TGCGCCAGCAGCTTGCTCTCCGTCAACGGGGGCACTGAAGCTTTCTTT. The V gene is TRBV5-1, the J gene TRBJ1-1; D might be TRBD1 (5 bases). The CDR3 contains 16 residues. The germline V and J ends were trimmed by 1 base and 4 bases, with 17 bases remaining between them. The germline gives CDR1 SGHRS, CDR2 YFSETQ.

The CDR3 sequence: CASRGGTGRSSYNSPLHF. CDR3 nucleotide sequence: TGTGCCAGCAGGGGAGGGACAGGCAGGAGCTCCTATAATTCACCCCTCCACTTT. This chain connects TRBV25-1 to TRBJ1-6, with 8 bases aligning to TRBD1. The CDR3 loop spans 18 amino acids. Trimming at V came to 6 bases and at J to 0 bases, leaving 10 bases not matched to a gene. Germline lookup yields CDR1 MGHDK and CDR2 SYGVNS.

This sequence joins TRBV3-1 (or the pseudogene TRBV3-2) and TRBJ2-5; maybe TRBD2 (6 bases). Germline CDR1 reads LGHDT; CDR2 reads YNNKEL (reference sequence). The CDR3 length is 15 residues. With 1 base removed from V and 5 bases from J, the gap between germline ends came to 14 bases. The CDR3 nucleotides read TGTGCCAGCAGCCAAGGATACTCCCGGGGGGAGACCCAGTACTTC. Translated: CASSQGYSRGETQYF.

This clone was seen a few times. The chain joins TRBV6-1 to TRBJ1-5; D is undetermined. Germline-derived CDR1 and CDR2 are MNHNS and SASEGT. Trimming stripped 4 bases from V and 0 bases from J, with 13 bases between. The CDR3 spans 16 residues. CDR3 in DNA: TGTGCCAGCAGTGGGGGTAAGGACTTTAGCAATCAGCCCCAGCATTTT. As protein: CASSGGKDFSNQPQHF.

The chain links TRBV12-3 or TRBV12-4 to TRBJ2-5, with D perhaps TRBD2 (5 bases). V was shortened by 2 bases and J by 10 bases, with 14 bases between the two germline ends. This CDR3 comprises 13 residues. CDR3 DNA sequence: TGTGCCAGCAGTTTATCGAATAGCGAAGACCAGTACTTC. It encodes CASSLSNSEDQYF.

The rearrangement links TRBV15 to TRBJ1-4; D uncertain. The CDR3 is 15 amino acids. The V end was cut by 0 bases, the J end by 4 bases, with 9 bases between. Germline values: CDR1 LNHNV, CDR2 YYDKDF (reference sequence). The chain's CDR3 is CATSRDRGVNEKLFF. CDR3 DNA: TGTGCCACCAGCAGAGATCGAGGCGTTAATGAAAAACTGTTTTTT.

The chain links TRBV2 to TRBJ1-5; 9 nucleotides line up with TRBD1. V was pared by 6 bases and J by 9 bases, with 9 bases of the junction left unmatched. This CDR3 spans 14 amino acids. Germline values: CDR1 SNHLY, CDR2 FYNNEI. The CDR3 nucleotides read TGTGCCAGCAGGGCTGGGACAGGGAATAGGCCCCAGCATTTT. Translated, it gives CASRAGTGNRPQHF.

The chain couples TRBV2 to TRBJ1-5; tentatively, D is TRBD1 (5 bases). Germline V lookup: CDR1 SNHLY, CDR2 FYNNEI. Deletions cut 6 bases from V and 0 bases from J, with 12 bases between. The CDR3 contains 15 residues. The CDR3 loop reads CASRTSGFSNQPQHF. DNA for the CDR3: TGTGCCAGCAGGACCTCAGGGTTTAGCAATCAGCCCCAGCATTTT.

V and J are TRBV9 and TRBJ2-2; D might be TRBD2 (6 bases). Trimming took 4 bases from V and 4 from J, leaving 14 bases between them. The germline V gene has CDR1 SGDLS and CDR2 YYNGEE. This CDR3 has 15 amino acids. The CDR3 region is CASSSVGGFTGELFF. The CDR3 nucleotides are TGTGCCAGCAGCTCAGTGGGGGGTTTCACCGGGGAGCTGTTTTTT.

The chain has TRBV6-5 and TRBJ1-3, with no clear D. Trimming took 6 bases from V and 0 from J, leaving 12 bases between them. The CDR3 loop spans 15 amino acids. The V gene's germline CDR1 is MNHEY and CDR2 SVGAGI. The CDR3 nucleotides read TGTGCCAGCAGCCAAACAGTGTTCTCTGGAAACACCATATATTTT. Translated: CASSQTVFSGNTIYF.

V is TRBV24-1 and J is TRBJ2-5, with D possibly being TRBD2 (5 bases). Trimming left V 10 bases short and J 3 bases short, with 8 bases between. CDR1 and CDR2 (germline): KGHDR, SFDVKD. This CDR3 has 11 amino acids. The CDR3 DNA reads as TGTGCCACTAGGGAGAAAGAGACCCAGTACTTC. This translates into CATREKETQYF.

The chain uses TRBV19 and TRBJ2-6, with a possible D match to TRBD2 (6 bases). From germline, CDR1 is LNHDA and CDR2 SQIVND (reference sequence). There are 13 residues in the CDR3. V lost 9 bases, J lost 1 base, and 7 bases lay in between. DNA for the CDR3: TGTGCCAGCGGGACTTCTGGGGCCAACGTCCTGACTTTC. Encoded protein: CASGTSGANVLTF.